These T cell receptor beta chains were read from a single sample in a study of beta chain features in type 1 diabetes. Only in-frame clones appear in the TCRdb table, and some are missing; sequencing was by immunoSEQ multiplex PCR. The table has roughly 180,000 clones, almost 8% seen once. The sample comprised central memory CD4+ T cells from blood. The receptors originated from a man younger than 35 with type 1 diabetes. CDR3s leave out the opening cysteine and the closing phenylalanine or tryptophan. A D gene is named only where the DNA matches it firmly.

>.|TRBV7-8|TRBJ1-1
ASSLAEANTEAF
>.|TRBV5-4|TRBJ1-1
ASSHLGQANTEAF
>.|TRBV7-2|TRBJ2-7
ASSLQGTDEQY
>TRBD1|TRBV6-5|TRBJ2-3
ASSHGQGDTDTQY
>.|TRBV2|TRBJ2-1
ASRATGTEQF
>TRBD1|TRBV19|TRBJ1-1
ASRLTGARTEAF
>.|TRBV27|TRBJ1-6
ASSFRGDSPLH
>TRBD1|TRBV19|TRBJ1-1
ASSIVGQGNTEAF
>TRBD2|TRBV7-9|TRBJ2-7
ASSLTSGRAWEQY
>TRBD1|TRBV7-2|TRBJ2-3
ASSLRGPYTDTQY
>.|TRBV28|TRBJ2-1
ASYRGSYNEQF
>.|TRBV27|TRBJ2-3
ASSFSGLYTDTQY
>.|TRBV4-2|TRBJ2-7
ASSQVGAQGTYEQY
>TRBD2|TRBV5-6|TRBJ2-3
ASSPTSGGTDTQY
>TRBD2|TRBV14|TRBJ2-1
ASSHPAGGRNEQF
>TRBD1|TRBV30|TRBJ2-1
AWSRQGQNNNEQF
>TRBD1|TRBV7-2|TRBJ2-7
ASSRFGQGPVEQY
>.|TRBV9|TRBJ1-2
ASSSVSGVGYGYT
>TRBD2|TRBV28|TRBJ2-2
AGKLASTGELF
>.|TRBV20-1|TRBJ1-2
SAREAKGYT
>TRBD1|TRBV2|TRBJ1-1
ASSQQGADTEAF
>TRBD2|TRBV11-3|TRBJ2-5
ASSLSGRQETQY
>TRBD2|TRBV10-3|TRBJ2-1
AISGASGSNMDEQF
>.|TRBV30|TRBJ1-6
AWSKSPARNSPLH